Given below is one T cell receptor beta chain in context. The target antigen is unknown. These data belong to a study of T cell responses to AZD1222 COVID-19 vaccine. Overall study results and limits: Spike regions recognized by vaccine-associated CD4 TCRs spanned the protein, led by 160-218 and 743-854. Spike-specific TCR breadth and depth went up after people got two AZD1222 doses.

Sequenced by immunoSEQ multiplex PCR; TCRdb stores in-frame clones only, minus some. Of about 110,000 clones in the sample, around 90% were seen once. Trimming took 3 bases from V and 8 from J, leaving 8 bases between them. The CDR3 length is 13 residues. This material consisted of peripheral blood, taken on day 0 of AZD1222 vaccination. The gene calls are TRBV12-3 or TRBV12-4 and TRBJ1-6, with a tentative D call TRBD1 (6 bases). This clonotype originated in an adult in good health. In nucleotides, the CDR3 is TGTGCCAGCAGTTTGGACAGCTATTCACCCCTCCACTTT. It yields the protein CASSLDSYSPLHF.